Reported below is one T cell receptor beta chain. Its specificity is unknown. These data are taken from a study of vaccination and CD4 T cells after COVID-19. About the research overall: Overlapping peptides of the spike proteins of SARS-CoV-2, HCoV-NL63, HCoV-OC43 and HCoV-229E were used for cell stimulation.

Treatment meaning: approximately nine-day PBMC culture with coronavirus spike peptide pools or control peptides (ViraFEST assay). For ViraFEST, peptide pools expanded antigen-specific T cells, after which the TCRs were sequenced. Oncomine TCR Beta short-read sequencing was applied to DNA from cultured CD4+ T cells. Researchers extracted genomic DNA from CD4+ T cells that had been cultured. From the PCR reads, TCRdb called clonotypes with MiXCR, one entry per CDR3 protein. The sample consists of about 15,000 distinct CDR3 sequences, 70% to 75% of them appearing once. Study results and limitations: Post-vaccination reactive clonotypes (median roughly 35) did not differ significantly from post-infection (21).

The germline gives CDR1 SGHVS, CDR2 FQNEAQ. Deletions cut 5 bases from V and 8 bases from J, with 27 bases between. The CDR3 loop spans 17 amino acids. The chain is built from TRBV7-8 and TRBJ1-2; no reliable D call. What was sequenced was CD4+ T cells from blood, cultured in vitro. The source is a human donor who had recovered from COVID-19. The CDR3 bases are TGTGCCAGCAGCCTCATCCGAATTGACCCAACCCGGCGGGGCTACACCTTC. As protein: CASSLIRIDPTRRGYTF.